This T cell receptor beta chain stems from a study of shared clonotypes between healthy human individuals (dated by TCRdb to the early 2020s). General notes on the study: The cohort comprised a couple of women and a few men aged 18 to 49 years. Per donor, three plates each were used for CD4 naive and CD4 memory, two for CD8 naive, and one for CD8 memory. The study deeply sequenced blood TCR repertoires of about 5 healthy adults to estimate repertoire size and the extent of clonotype sharing between individuals. Different laboratories and diverse techniques were used to prepare libraries and sequence TCR repertoires, to increase sequencing depth and limit assay-specific biases. Between about 0.9 and 8.9 billion PBMCs per donor were obtained by leukapheresis.

The count of this clone is one. This receptor's antigen is unknown. Base qualities are not at hand, and no much larger clone is one base apart. CDR1 and CDR2 are read off the germline V gene (reference sequence) as MNHEY and SMNVEV. The CDR3 sequence holds 15 residues, the cysteine and phenylalanine included. Only CDR3 DNA remains: 45 bases, in frame from the first base. V is cut back by 2 bases and J by 3 bases, with 5 bases in the junction unmatched. CD8 naive samples were obtained by positive selection for CCR7 among CD45RO-negative cells, yielding a CD45RA+CCR7+ population from which TemRA cells were excluded. Donors were healthy HIV-negative adults with no recently reported acute infections or vaccinations. All donors were Caucasian adults living in Nashville, Tennessee, USA. Blood was collected by leukapheresis, and PBMCs were isolated by Ficoll-Histopaque density gradient centrifugation and then cryopreserved in liquid nitrogen vapor phase. Analytical flow cytometry was used to check the purity and quantity of each magnetically sorted T cell population. Genomic DNA was isolated from each sorted fraction and quantified by UV absorbance on a Nanodrop 2000c.

The research as a whole found: Naive subsets generally had larger estimated clonotype richness than memory subsets did. Because the study included a small number of donors, the genetic and exposure-history diversity represented was limited. Sampling was limited to blood, and TCR repertoires in tissue likely differ from TCR repertoires in blood. Incomplete sequencing was indicated by rarefaction of sorted-subset datasets, despite the large sequencing depth. Pairwise subsampling led to the expectation that sequencing depth would affect the degree of clonotype sharing among donors. Clonotypes shared by all four sorted-subset donors showed higher generation probabilities than non-shared clonotypes. Across several donors, around 5% of naive CD4, approximately 3.5% of naive CD8, around 2.1% of memory CD4, and roughly 0.4% of memory CD8 clonotypes were shared.

Using the deep immunoSEQ assay, multiplex PCR amplified TCR CDR3 regions from genomic DNA. Genomic DNA extracted from each cell subset was distributed evenly over all wells of several immunoSEQ 96-well plates, and each plate served as one replicate. For sorted subsets, about 0.2 ug genomic DNA, equal to about 30,000 T cell genomes, was loaded into each replicate PCR. Purified libraries were measured with a Qubit 3.0 fluorometer, size-checked on a Bioanalyzer 2100, and measured again with the KAPA Library Quantification kit. Each immunoSEQ 96-well plate was sequenced on its own single-read 150-cycle Illumina NextSeq 550 flow cell. The source study handled its data this way. The immunoSEQ output contained only junctional sequences without quality scores, so filtering could not match that applied to full-length reads. Sequences were annotated with PyIR, a Python wrapper for IgBLAST v1.9, using IMGT germline references to assign V/J genes and CDR3. Reads were filtered out if the reads had weak V/J assignments (E-value above 1e-6), no CDR3, stop codons, out-of-frame junctions, or ambiguous translated residues. A V3J clonotype was defined by an identical inferred V gene, J gene, and CDR3 amino acid sequence. Percentage overlap between repertoires was calculated by dividing the number of shared unique clonotypes by the size of the smaller repertoire. Richness of each repertoire was evaluated using RTK rarefaction, the Chao1 estimator, and Recon v2.1 estimates of unobserved clonotypes. For all TCRbeta clonotypes obtained by the gDNA method from a handful of donors, generation probabilities were computed with OLGA. This immuneACCESS table, as held by TCRdb, lists in-frame sequences with V and J called but not all clones. Of the missing ones, under half trace to an unresolved V gene in checked studies; the others have no known cause. D and trimming come from the DNA, and the V and J calls and clone size come from that table. The table for this sample lists around 2,000,000 clones; approximately 95% of them were counted only once. The biggest ten clones account for 1.2% of the sample.

The rearranged chain carries TRBV27 and TRBJ2-5, with 8 bases matching TRBD1. The sample taken for sequencing was naive CD8+ T cells sorted from blood. The cell subset or site label corresponds to: CD45RA+CCR7+. The source of this sequence is a young man in good health. Here is the DNA: TGTGCCAGCAGTTTAATGGCGACAGGGGAAGAGACCCAGTACTTC. Protein translation: CASSLMATGEETQYF.